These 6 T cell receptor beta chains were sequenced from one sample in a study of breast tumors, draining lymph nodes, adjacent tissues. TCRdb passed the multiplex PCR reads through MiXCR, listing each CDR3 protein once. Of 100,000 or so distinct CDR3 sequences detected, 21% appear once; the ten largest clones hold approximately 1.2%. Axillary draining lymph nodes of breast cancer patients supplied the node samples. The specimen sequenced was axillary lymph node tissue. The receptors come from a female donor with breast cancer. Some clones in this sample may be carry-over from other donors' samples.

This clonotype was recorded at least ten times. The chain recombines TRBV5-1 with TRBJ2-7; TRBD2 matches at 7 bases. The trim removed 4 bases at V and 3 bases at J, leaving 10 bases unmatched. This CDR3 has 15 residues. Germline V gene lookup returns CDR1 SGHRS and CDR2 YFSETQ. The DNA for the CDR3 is TGCGCCAGCAGCGGGGGGGACGGTAGAAACTACGAGCAGTACTTC. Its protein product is CASSGGDGRNYEQYF.

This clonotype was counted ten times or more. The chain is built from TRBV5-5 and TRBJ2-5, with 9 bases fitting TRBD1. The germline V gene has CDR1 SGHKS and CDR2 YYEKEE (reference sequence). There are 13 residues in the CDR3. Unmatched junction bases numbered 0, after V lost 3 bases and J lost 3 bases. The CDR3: CASSWTGEETQYF. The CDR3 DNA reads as TGTGCCAGCAGCTGGACAGGGGAAGAGACCCAGTACTTC.

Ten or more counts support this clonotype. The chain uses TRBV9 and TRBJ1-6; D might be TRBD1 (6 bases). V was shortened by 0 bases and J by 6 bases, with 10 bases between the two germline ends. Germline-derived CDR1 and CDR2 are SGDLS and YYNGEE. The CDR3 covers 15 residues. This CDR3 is CASSVAQGPNSPLHF. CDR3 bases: TGTGCCAGCAGCGTAGCGCAGGGGCCTAATTCACCCCTCCACTTT.

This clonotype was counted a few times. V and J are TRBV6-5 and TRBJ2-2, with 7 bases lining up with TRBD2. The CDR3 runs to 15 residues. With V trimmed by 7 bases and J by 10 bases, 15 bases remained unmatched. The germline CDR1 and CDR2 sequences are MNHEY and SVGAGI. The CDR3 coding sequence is TGTGCCAGCATCGGAGGGCCAGGGAGGGCGCTGGAGCTGTTTTTT. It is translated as CASIGGPGRALELFF.

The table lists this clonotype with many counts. Here the CDR3 reads CATSDIGDRWFF. The DNA of the CDR3 is TGTGCCACCAGTGATATTGGGGACAGGTGGTTCTTC. The V and J genes are TRBV24-1 and TRBJ2-1; 8 bases line up with TRBD1. The CDR3 consists of 12 residues. Germline CDR1 and CDR2: KGHDR and SFDVKD. Trimming removed 3 bases from V and 15 bases from J; junction bases left unmatched: 6.

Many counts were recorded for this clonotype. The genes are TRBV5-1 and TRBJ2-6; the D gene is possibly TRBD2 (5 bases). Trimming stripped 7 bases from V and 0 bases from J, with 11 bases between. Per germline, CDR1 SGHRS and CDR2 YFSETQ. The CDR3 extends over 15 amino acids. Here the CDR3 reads CASRRGPSGANVLTF. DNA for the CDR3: TGCGCCAGCCGTCGAGGGCCCTCTGGGGCCAACGTCCTGACTTTC.